The source of this T cell receptor beta chain is a study of shared clonotypes between healthy human individuals. Once extracted for a subset, genomic DNA was divided evenly among several immunoSEQ plates. TCRdb's table, derived via immunoSEQ multiplex PCR, lists solely in-frame clones and lacks some. The sample holds under 750,000 clones; over 60% are singletons and the top ten take about 1.8%. The length of the CDR3 is 13 residues. V was pared by 0 bases and J by 6 bases, with 9 bases between. The germline gives CDR1 SEHNR, CDR2 FQNEAQ (reference sequence). This TCR was sampled from a woman aged 30 to 39 in good health. The source material was memory CD4+ T cells sorted from blood. The subset denotes: CD45RA-negative fraction. V usage is TRBV7-9 and J usage is TRBJ2-7; no firm D call. CDR3 amino acids: CASSLAGVREQYF. The CDR3 nucleotides are TGTGCCAGCAGCTTAGCTGGGGTACGCGAGCAGTACTTC. The full variable domain, completed using reference TRBV7-9 and TRBJ2-7, is DTGVSQNPRHKITKRGQNVTFRCDPISEHNRLYWYRQTLGQGPEFLTYFQNEAQLEKSRLLSDRFSAERPKGSFSTLEIQRTEQGDSAMYLCASSLAGVREQYFGPGTRLTVT.